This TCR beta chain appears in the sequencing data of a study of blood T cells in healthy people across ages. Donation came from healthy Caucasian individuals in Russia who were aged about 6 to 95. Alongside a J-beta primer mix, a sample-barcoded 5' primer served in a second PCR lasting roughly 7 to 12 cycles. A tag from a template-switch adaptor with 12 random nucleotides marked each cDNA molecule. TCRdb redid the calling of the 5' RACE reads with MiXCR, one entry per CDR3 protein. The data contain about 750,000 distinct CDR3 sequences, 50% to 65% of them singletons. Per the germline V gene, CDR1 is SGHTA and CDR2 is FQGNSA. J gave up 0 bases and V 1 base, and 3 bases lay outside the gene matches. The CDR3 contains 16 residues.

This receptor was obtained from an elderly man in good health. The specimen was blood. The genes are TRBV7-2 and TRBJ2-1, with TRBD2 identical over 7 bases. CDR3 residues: CASSLGAGSSYNEQFF. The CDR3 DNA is TGTGCCAGCAGCTTAGGAGCGGGGAGCTCCTACAATGAGCAGTTCTTC.